These 30 T cell receptor beta chains originate from one sample sequenced in a study of shared clonotypes between healthy human individuals (dated by TCRdb to between 2020 and 2021). The library came from the immunoSEQ multiplex PCR assay. What TCRdb holds here is the immuneACCESS table cut down to in-frame rearrangements. Part of the clones is not present; checked against another copy, under half of the missing clones reflect an unresolved V gene, and the others are unexplained. The sample table records 2 million to 2.5 million clones; roughly 93% of these occur just once. 0.35% to 0.5% of the sample is taken by the ten largest. Input material: naive CD4+ T cells from PBMCs. The cell subset or site label corresponds to: CD45RA+ positively selected. The receptors stem from a man between 18 and 29 years old in good health. Some clones in this sample may be carry-over from other donors' samples.

This sequence joins TRBV5-1 and TRBJ2-7; possible D gene TRBD2, 5 bases. Germline V gives CDR1 SGHRS, CDR2 YFSETQ. This CDR3 comprises 12 residues. The V gene lost 1 base and the J gene lost 7 bases, with 9 bases spanning the gap. The CDR3 spells CASSLPGWEQYF. In nucleotides, the CDR3 is TGCGCCAGCAGCTTGCCGGGGTGGGAGCAGTACTTC.

The chain has TRBV10-3 and TRBJ1-3, with a possible D match to TRBD1 (5 bases). CDR1 is ENHRY and CDR2 is SYGVKD in the germline V gene. The germline V and J ends were trimmed by 7 bases and 0 bases, with 13 bases remaining between them. The CDR3 contains 15 residues. CDR3 DNA sequence: TGTGCCATCACGGACACCGGGTACTCTGGAAACACCATATATTTT. Translated: CAITDTGYSGNTIYF.

The chain employs TRBV5-1 and TRBJ1-1; 11 bases are a match to TRBD1. CDR1 and CDR2 from the germline V gene are SGHRS and YFSETQ. Losses at the gene ends were 4 bases for V and 4 bases for J; bases not matched to a gene: 3. CDR3 length equals 14 residues. The CDR3 coding sequence is TGCGCCAGCAGCGTGGACAGGGGGCTCACTGAAGCTTTCTTT. This sequence encodes CASSVDRGLTEAFF.

The chain joins TRBV19 to TRBJ2-2; D may be TRBD2 (6 bases). The germline V gene has CDR1 LNHDA and CDR2 SQIVND (reference sequence). The CDR3 runs 16 residues. Trimming stripped 6 bases from V and 4 bases from J, with 18 bases between. DNA for the CDR3: TGTGCCAGTAGCCACCCGCGGGGTAGCCGCACCGGGGAGCTGTTTTTT. Translation gives CASSHPRGSRTGELFF.

The chain carries TRBV5-5 and TRBJ2-6; 7 nucleotides agree with TRBD1. CDR1 and CDR2 (germline): SGHKS, YYEKEE (reference sequence). This CDR3 spans 16 amino acids. With 4 bases clipped from V and 0 bases from J, the junction kept 4 bases outside the gene matches. The CDR3 region is CASSLGQLSGANVLTF. The CDR3 nucleotides read TGTGCCAGCAGCCTGGGACAGCTCTCTGGGGCCAACGTCCTGACTTTC.

This chain links TRBV27 with TRBJ2-1; D is perhaps TRBD1 or TRBD2 (6 bases each). The V end lost 6 bases, the J end lost 8 bases, and 17 bases lay between the germline ends. There are 14 residues in the CDR3. Per germline, CDR1 MNHEY and CDR2 SMNVEV (reference sequence). CDR3 bases: TGTGCCAGCAGGGGGGGCCTAGCAGGCGATGAGCAGTTCTTC. It is translated as CASRGGLAGDEQFF.

Regarding this clone: The same CDR3 arises from other DNA sequences in this sample as well. This sequence joins TRBV5-4 and TRBJ2-7; TRBD1 agrees at 7 bases. This CDR3 is built from 14 residues. The V gene's germline CDR1 is SGHNT and CDR2 YYREEE (reference sequence). V gave up 4 bases and J gave up 2 bases; unmatched junction bases: 6. This CDR3 reads CASSPRQGTYEQYF. CDR3 sequence (DNA): TGTGCCAGCAGCCCCCGACAGGGTACCTACGAGCAGTACTTC.

This sequence joins TRBV5-4 and TRBJ2-7; TRBD1 aligns across 7 bases. The CDR3 has 16 amino acids. Germline V CDR1 and CDR2: SGHNT, YYREEE (reference sequence). The J segment lost 3 bases and the V segment lost 4 bases, leaving 13 bases of the junction unmatched. This CDR3 reads CASSPRGGLQNYEQYF. In DNA form, the CDR3 reads TGTGCCAGCAGCCCAAGAGGGGGCCTCCAAAACTACGAGCAGTACTTC.

The J gene is TRBJ2-7, the V gene TRBV5-4, with a possible D match to TRBD1 (8 bases). CDR1 is SGHNT, CDR2 YYREEE, per germline (reference sequence). Trimming removed 2 bases at V and 5 bases at J, with 17 bases between. This CDR3 has 15 amino acids. The CDR3 protein is CASSLKTGEGDEQYF. In DNA, the CDR3 is TGTGCCAGCAGCTTAAAGACAGGGGAGGGCGACGAGCAGTACTTC.

The J gene is TRBJ1-1, the V gene TRBV28; TRBD1 is a possible D gene (5 bases). The CDR3 sequence is 14 residues long. Trimming pared 6 bases from V and 0 bases from J, leaving 11 bases between. Germline CDR1 reads MDHEN; CDR2 reads SYDVKM. The CDR3 DNA reads as TGTGCCAGCAGGTCCGGGGGTATGAACACTGAAGCTTTCTTT. Translated: CASRSGGMNTEAFF.

The rearrangement uses TRBV2 and TRBJ2-3, with TRBD2 matching 8 bases. The germline CDR1 and CDR2 sequences are SNHLY and FYNNEI. J gave up 8 bases and V 2 bases, and 6 bases lay outside the gene matches. This CDR3 contains 14 residues. In nucleotides, the CDR3 is TGTGCCAGCAGTGAACTCGCGGGGGGCGTTACGCAGTATTTT. Translated, it gives CASSELAGGVTQYF.

The chain uses TRBV5-1 and TRBJ2-3; 14 positions agree with TRBD2. Germline CDR1 and CDR2: SGHRS and YFSETQ. CDR3 size: 16 residues. V lost 4 bases, J lost 8 bases, and 9 bases stayed unmatched. Here the CDR3 DNA reads TGCGCCAGCAGCGACCCGACTAGCGGGAGGGCGGCTACGCAGTATTTT. Translated: CASSDPTSGRAATQYF.

V gene TRBV5-4 combines with J gene TRBJ2-7; TRBD1 matches at 8 bases. The germline V gene encodes CDR1 SGHNT and CDR2 YYREEE (reference sequence). Germline trimming cut 0 bases from V and 5 bases from J; bases unmatched to any gene: 16. The CDR3 is 18 residues long. This chain's CDR3 is CASSLAGRGRATRDEQYF. The CDR3 nucleotides are TGTGCCAGCAGCTTGGCCGGCAGGGGGCGAGCTACTCGCGACGAGCAGTACTTC.

About this clone itself: This sample also contains other DNA sequences that code for the same CDR3. The chain carries TRBV9 and TRBJ2-7; D tentatively fits TRBD1 or TRBD2 (5 bases each). CDR3 length: 14 amino acids. V lost 4 bases to trimming and J lost 1 base, with 12 bases between them. In germline, CDR1 is SGDLS, CDR2 YYNGEE. CDR3 protein: CASSRGTGSYEQYF. The CDR3 DNA is TGTGCCAGCAGCCGAGGGACGGGATCCTACGAGCAGTACTTC.

This clone was detected a few times. This rearrangement joins TRBV4-2 to TRBJ1-5; 9 bases align to TRBD1. The CDR3 runs to 16 residues. The V segment lost 3 bases and the J segment 4 bases; nucleotides outside the gene matches: 7. CDR1 is LGHNA and CDR2 is YNFKEQ in the germline V gene. CDR3: CASSQKDRGDNQPQHF. In nucleotides, the CDR3 is TGTGCCAGCAGCCAGAAAGACAGGGGGGATAATCAGCCCCAGCATTTT.

On this clone: The same CDR3 also results from other DNA sequences found in this sample. The chain employs TRBV11-3 and TRBJ1-1; D is unclear. The germline V and J ends were trimmed by 2 bases and 3 bases, with 7 bases remaining between them. The CDR3 runs to 13 residues. Germline lookup yields CDR1 SGHNT and CDR2 YENEEA. As DNA, the CDR3 is TGTGCCAGCAGCTTACGTGGGGACACTGAAGCTTTCTTT. This encodes CASSLRGDTEAFF.

The sample holds one count of this clone. The chain joins TRBV11-3 to TRBJ2-1; TRBD1 aligns across 7 bases. The V gene end was trimmed by 4 bases and the J gene end by 4 bases; junction bases not matched to a gene: 10. Germline values: CDR1 SGHNT, CDR2 YENEEA. The CDR3 sequence is 16 residues long. CDR3: CASSSDRDRPYNEQFF. The CDR3 region has the DNA TGTGCCAGCAGCTCCGACCGGGACAGACCATACAATGAGCAGTTCTTC.

The gene calls are TRBV5-1 and TRBJ2-7, with a weak D call TRBD2 (5 bases). Per the germline V gene, CDR1 is SGHRS and CDR2 is YFSETQ. The CDR3 spans 15 residues. The V end lost 4 bases, the J end lost 2 bases, and 16 bases lay between the germline ends. The chain's CDR3 is CASSGGSGRTYEQYF. The CDR3 nucleotides read TGCGCCAGCAGCGGAGGAAGCGGTCGCACCTACGAGCAGTACTTC.

The V and J genes are TRBV14 and TRBJ2-7; 8 nucleotides match TRBD1. The germline V gene encodes CDR1 SGHDN and CDR2 FVKESK. After removal of 0 bases from V and 1 base from J, the junction contained 5 bases not matched to a gene. The CDR3 spans 16 residues. CDR3 protein: CASSQDSGQGSYEQYF. DNA of the CDR3: TGTGCCAGCAGCCAAGATAGTGGACAGGGTTCCTACGAGCAGTACTTC.

The CDR3 protein is CASSLLGAYNEQFF. For the CDR3, the DNA is TGTGCCAGCAGCCTACTTGGAGCCTACAATGAGCAGTTCTTC. The rearrangement links TRBV11-3 to TRBJ2-1; no definite D call. This CDR3 comprises 14 residues. Germline V CDR1 and CDR2: SGHNT, YENEEA. The V end was cut by 5 bases, the J end by 2 bases, with 10 bases between. The full variable domain, its missing parts supplied by reference TRBV11-3 and TRBJ2-1, is EAGVVQSPRYKIIEKKQPVAFWCNPISGHNTLYWYLQNLGQGPELLIRYENEEAVDDSQLPKDRFSAERLKGVDSTLKIQPAELGDSAVYLCASSLLGAYNEQFFGPGTRLTVL.

The chain has TRBV28 and TRBJ2-1; possibly TRBD2 for D (5 bases). Germline CDR1 MDHEN, CDR2 SYDVKM. The V end was cut by 1 base, the J end by 9 bases, with 10 bases between. This CDR3 comprises 13 residues. CDR3 protein: CASSLSPSLEQFF. The CDR3 bases are TGTGCCAGCAGTTTATCGCCTAGCCTTGAGCAGTTCTTC.

The chain has TRBV5-6 and TRBJ2-3, with 13 nucleotides matching TRBD2. This CDR3 has 16 amino acids. The V gene's germline CDR1 is SGHDT and CDR2 YYEEEE. The V and J ends lost 5 bases and 6 bases, in that order; junction bases with no gene match: 9. The CDR3 reads CASRGRGLAGEDTQYF. The CDR3 region has the DNA TGTGCCAGCAGGGGGAGAGGACTAGCGGGAGAGGATACGCAGTATTTT.

The CDR3 loop reads CASSLGQTLNQPQHF. CDR3 sequence (DNA): TGTGCCAGCAGCCTCGGACAGACCCTTAATCAGCCCCAGCATTTT. This chain joins TRBV5-6 and TRBJ1-5, with D maybe TRBD1 (6 bases). Per the germline V gene, CDR1 is SGHDT and CDR2 is YYEEEE. V gave up 4 bases and J gave up 4 bases, with 15 bases separating them. The length of the CDR3 is 15 residues.

With regard to this clone: Other DNA sequences of this sample code for an identical CDR3. The chain employs TRBV18 and TRBJ1-1; TRBD1 agrees at 8 bases. The CDR3 is 15 amino acids. Germline CDR1 and CDR2: KGHSH and LQKENI. V was pared by 3 bases and J by 1 base, with 4 bases of the junction left unmatched. CDR3 residues: CASSPTGTGNTEAFF. For the CDR3, the DNA is TGTGCCAGCTCACCCACCGGGACAGGGAACACTGAAGCTTTCTTT.

V gene TRBV7-8 combines with J gene TRBJ2-1; D remains unclear. Germline V gives CDR1 SGHVS, CDR2 FQNEAQ. The CDR3 runs to 13 residues. V lost 1 base and J 7 bases, leaving 8 bases between the germline ends. The CDR3 DNA sequence: TGTGCCAGCAGCTTAGGGCATGCGAATGAGCAGTTCTTC. This gives the protein CASSLGHANEQFF.

The gene calls are TRBV7-2 and TRBJ1-2; TRBD1 is a possible D gene (6 bases). V was pared by 4 bases and J by 7 bases, with 16 bases between. Germline V gene sequence: CDR1 SGHTA, CDR2 FQGNSA. The CDR3 consists of 14 residues. CDR3 coding DNA: TGTGCCAGCAGCTCCGCGTGGGGGCGTGGTGGCTACACCTTC. It translates to CASSSAWGRGGYTF.

The chain links TRBV19 to TRBJ2-2; D possibly corresponds to TRBD1 (5 bases). V was clipped by 10 bases and J by 4 bases, with 7 bases between them. The germline gives CDR1 LNHDA, CDR2 SQIVND (reference sequence). This CDR3 region has 11 residues. The CDR3 DNA is TGTGCCACAGGGTTCACCGGGGAGCTGTTTTTT. Amino acid sequence: CATGFTGELFF.

This chain links TRBV20-1 with TRBJ1-5; D unresolved. The germline V gene encodes CDR1 DFQATT and CDR2 SNEGSKA (reference sequence). V lost 5 bases and J 11 bases, leaving 10 bases between the germline ends. The CDR3 has 10 amino acids. The CDR3 spells CSAYRETQHF. DNA for the CDR3: TGCAGTGCTTACCGGGAAACCCAGCATTTT.

This chain connects TRBV29-1 to TRBJ2-3; D possibly uses TRBD1 or TRBD2 (5 bases each). In germline, CDR1 is SQVTM, CDR2 ANQGSEA. V gave up 7 bases and J gave up 3 bases, with 17 bases separating them. The CDR3 spans 14 residues. CDR3 region: CSAGTPRATDTQYF. As DNA, the CDR3 is TGCAGCGCCGGGACCCCCCGAGCGACAGATACGCAGTATTTT.

This chain joins TRBV2 and TRBJ2-7; 8 bases map to TRBD1. CDR1 and CDR2 (germline): SNHLY, FYNNEI. J was trimmed by 2 bases and V by 3 bases; bases with no gene match: 6. CDR3 length: 15 amino acids. Written as DNA, the CDR3 is TGTGCCAGCAGTGAGCGTGGGACAGGCGCCTACGAGCAGTACTTC. Residues: CASSERGTGAYEQYF.